The T cell receptor (beta chain) under discussion was sequenced for a study of CD8+ T cells in alopecia areata. Concerning this clone itself: Its matching antigen is unknown.

Isolated RNA was reverse transcribed into cDNA used as the sequencing template. The repertoire was sequenced with immunoSEQ multiplex PCR; TCRdb's copy has only in-frame clones and lacks some. This sample carries about 98,000 clones, under 45% of them seen once, and the ten largest clones take 0.75% to 0.8%. Study-wide points: Lesional scalp, notably in alopecia totalis/universalis, had clonality above that of normal scalp.

The CDR3 is made up of 15 amino acids. The V and J ends lost 2 bases and 0 bases respectively, with 8 bases between them. Germline CDR1 SGHTA, CDR2 FQGTGA. This clonotype was obtained from a human donor with alopecia areata. The sample taken for sequencing was CD4+ T cells sorted from blood. The J gene is TRBJ1-5, the V gene TRBV7-3; unclear D gene. The chain's CDR3 is CASSLSGYSNQPQHF. CDR3 nucleotide sequence: TGTGCCAGCAGCTTATCCGGCTATAGCAATCAGCCCCAGCATTTT.